This T cell receptor beta chain emerged from a study of cytomegalovirus exposure and HLA in healthy donors (dated by TCRdb to about 2017). In the study overall: An earlier analysis of 587 of the donors reported 250 to 350 Gb of sequence data and roughly 110 million unique TCR beta sequences from around 200 million T cells. The later analysis used no new phenotypic data to find candidate immune exposures, relying instead on TCR beta sequences and their occurrence across donors. The study used immunosequencing to profile the T cell repertoires of more than 650 subjects and linked those repertoires to cytomegalovirus serostatus. Roughly 5 DR-DQ haplotypes were handled as single units for association and clustering, since linkage in the cohort was strong. Every repertoire in the discovery cohort had been generated on one and the same sequencing platform. A later analysis re-analyzed previously published TCR beta repertoires from about 600 donors and added high-resolution HLA genotyping to study TCR occurrence patterns. The number of donors typed differed by locus, with about 620-630 for A, B, C, DRB1 and DQB1, more than 500 for DQA1, approximately 580 for DPA1, and roughly 450 for DPB1. The study combined high-throughput TCR immunosequencing, statistical association of individual TCRs with disease status, and machine learning to predict cytomegalovirus infection status. HLA typing included class I and class II loci at four-digit resolution. Of the 300 to 500 genotyped donors, 75% to 85% were placed in the genetic ancestry cluster associated with self-reported Caucasian donors. In addition to the first cohort of 666 subjects, a separate validation cohort of 100 to 150 different subjects was used. Donor age, sex, ethnicity and CMV serostatus were collected together with the repertoire data. An earlier analysis of some 500 of the donors used high-throughput TCR beta sequencing to judge whether each TCR beta V gene segment behaved as functional or pseudogenic. The aim of the study was to test whether cataloging public T cell receptors could identify signatures of past pathogen exposure. An early release covering 500 to 750 HLA-typed donors comprised about 290 gigabases of sequencing data and around 80 million unique TCR sequences. Among a few hundred genotyped donors of the cohort, an average of approximately 230,000 unique TCR beta nucleotide sequences were sequenced per donor, 15% to 20% of them non-productive. A later genetic analysis took genome-wide SNP genotypes for about three fifths of the 666 donors and used that subset as a discovery cohort.

The cohort was made up of approximately 670 healthy bone marrow donors. At the time of sampling, every cohort member was nominally healthy, though immune exposures that went unrecorded were likely present. The donor was CMV seronegative and was included in the group of around 320 seronegative cohort members. A peripheral blood sample was provided by each donor, and peripheral blood mononuclear cells were used for TCR beta sequencing. Genomic DNA extraction from the blood cell samples was performed with the Qiagen DNeasy Blood Extraction Kit. Worth noting for this clone: Its antigen target is currently unknown. Base qualities are missing; no much larger clone stands one base away.

The method was the immunoSEQ multiplex PCR assay. For the multiplex PCR, a mixture combining 60 forward primers for TCR Vbeta segments and 13 reverse primers for TCR Jbeta segments was used. The CDR3 region of rearranged TCR beta genes was amplified from genomic DNA by a multiplex PCR assay. The Illumina HiSeq System was used to sequence the amplified TCR beta libraries as 87-base-pair reads. The source study handled its data this way. A later analysis tallied 80 million to 95 million unique TCR beta chains across the 666 repertoires, and some 12 million of those chains were shared by two or more donors. A nearest-neighbor algorithm error-corrected the raw reads and collapsed the reads into unique sequences, merging closely related sequences to remove PCR and sequencing errors. To assign V, D and J gene segments, CDR3 sequences were aligned to IMGT reference sequences. Each retained sequence needed at least a six-nucleotide match to both a V gene segment and a J gene segment. Rearrangements were called productive when the CDR3 lacked stop codons and stayed in frame with V and J; all others were non-productive. Following IMGT convention, CDR3 was defined as the stretch from the second conserved V-encoded cysteine to the conserved J-encoded phenylalanine. The earlier analysis of about 500 of the donors excluded sequences that lacked an unambiguous match to a single V gene segment. An earlier analysis of about 590 of the donors classified V segments as functional when productive rearrangements were above 56.7% and as segregating when the standard deviation between donors was above 5%. A statistical classification framework was developed to diagnose cytomegalovirus status using the catalog of TCR beta chain sequences. V and J gene assignment, in a later analysis, came from comparing TCR nucleotide sequences with IMGT/GENE-DB human TR gene sequences. The TCRdist pipeline was used in a later analysis to assign CDR3 sequences and most-parsimonious VDJ recombination scenarios. In a later analysis, every TCR beta chain was defined by the combination of its CDR3 amino acid sequence and its V-gene family, and reads without a unique V-gene family were dropped. As a way to deal with suspected cross-contamination and a sequencing artifact, a later analysis dropped 450 to 700 nucleotide sequences that were highly shared and had low generation probability. In a later analysis, a clonal expansion index for each public chain was calculated from normalized within-repertoire ranks of inferred template counts. In a later analysis, generation probabilities were computed with a VDJ recombination model fitted to out-of-frame rearrangements, and the resulting probabilities were checked against IGoR. In a later analysis, TCR-TCR, TCR-HLA and TCR-CMV co-occurrence was scored with hypergeometric tests, and a repertoire-size bias correction was applied to TCR pairs. In a later analysis, false discovery rates were estimated by permuting HLA or CMV assignments 20 times. In a later analysis, co-occurring TCRs were grouped with DBSCAN, and TCRdist sequence similarity was added when clustering was performed within HLA-allele-positive subsets. For co-occurrence clustering, repertoires with fewer than 30,000 or more than 120,000 public chains were excluded, along with roughly 5 repertoires with anomalous nucleotide sharing. Drawn from immuneACCESS, this table holds only the in-frame rearrangements with V and J called that TCRdb kept. Clones are partly lost; checked studies trace under half to an unresolved V gene and leave the rest unexplained. From that table come the V and J calls and clone size; the DNA was used to work out D and trimming. In this sample the table shows roughly 97,000 clones, roughly 73% of which occur a single time. Roughly 3.5% of the sample is in the top ten clones.

V is clipped by 3 bases and J by 1 base, and the sequence between their germline boundaries is 6 bases long. Including the terminal cysteine and phenylalanine, the CDR3 comprises 13 residues. Kept here is only the CDR3 DNA, which spans 39 bases and is read in frame from base 1. Based on the germline V gene, the CDR1 and CDR2 sequences are LGHNT and FRNRAP. Study-wide findings and limitations: Correlated functional status among segregating V segments might be attributable to linkage disequilibrium, but an unknown experimental factor could not be ruled out. Specific HLA alleles were associated with more than 15,000 TCR beta sequences at a false discovery rate of 0.05 in a later analysis. A later genetic analysis reported fewer N-insertions in productive TCRs among donors in an Asian-associated ancestry cluster than the approximately 670-donor mean. A total of about 180 TCR beta chains were listed by the study as associated with cytomegalovirus. Cytomegalovirus status was reported to be diagnosed by the classifier with high specificity and sensitivity in both the original and validation cohorts. Only TCR beta chains were sequenced in this cohort, and the absence of alpha or paired-chain data limited detectable features. A cluster of highly shared sequence variants was judged likely to be a technical artifact of the sequencing pipeline. A further reported finding was that TCR beta sequences accurately predicted the HLA-A and HLA-B alleles for most subjects in the first cohort. Several of the top co-occurrence clusters appeared to be linked to parvovirus B19, influenza, CMV and Epstein-Barr virus, according to a later analysis. A few of the identified cytomegalovirus-associated TCR beta chains were confirmed in vitro to be specific for cytomegalovirus antigens. In a later analysis, the rate of TCR association differed among HLA loci, with DRB1 alleles having the most associated TCRs and HLA-C alleles having the fewest. According to the authors, the approach could potentially be generalized to other disease states and immunological phenotypes. In an earlier analysis of several hundred of the donors, most TCR beta V segments were observed in productive rearrangements about 90% or about 30% of the time, broadly matching IMGT annotations. When HLA alleles, especially DR and DQ, strongly co-occurred, TCR associations were difficult to assign to individual alleles. Presence/absence analyses assumed roughly uniform sequencing depth across donors, an assumption that may not hold. An association between a missense DCLRE1C variant and V-gene and J-gene trimming of TCR beta chains was found in a later genetic analysis and replicated in an independent cohort. A later analysis found that most CMV-associated TCR beta chains appeared HLA-restricted, with HLA associations seemingly driven largely by CMV exposure. Because the 87-base-pair reads could not distinguish some IMGT-functional V segments, including TRBV6-2 and TRBV6-3, those segments were excluded. Compared with equally common non-associated chains, HLA-associated TCR beta chains in a later analysis were more clonally expanded and had lower generation probabilities. While some public TCRs were present in many individuals, most TCR sequences turned up only very rarely across donors. Immune exposure information for the cohort was limited to CMV serostatus. Fewer than 20 rarely observed V segments, including chromosome 9 orphons, were excluded from the earlier analysis of about 600 of the donors because counts were too low. Because some donors lacked HLA typing at each locus, the association tests relied only on the typed subset.

The sequence was collected from a middle-aged man in good health and CMV-seronegative. Sequencing input: PBMCs. The V and J genes are TRBV12-5 and TRBJ1-1, with no D gene named confidently. The encoded CDR3 is CASGLKRNTEAFF. The nucleotide sequence reads TGTGCTAGTGGTTTAAAGCGGAACACTGAAGCTTTCTTT.